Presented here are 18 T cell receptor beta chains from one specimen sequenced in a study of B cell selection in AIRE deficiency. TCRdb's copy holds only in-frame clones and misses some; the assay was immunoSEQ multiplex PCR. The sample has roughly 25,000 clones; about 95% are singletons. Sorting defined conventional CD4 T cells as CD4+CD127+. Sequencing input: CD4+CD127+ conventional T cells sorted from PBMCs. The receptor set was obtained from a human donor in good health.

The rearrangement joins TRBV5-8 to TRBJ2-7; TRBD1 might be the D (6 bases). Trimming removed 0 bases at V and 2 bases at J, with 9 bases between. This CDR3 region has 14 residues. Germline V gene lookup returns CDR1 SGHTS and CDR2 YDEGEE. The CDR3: CASSLGGQAYEQYF. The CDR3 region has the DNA TGTGCCAGCAGCTTGGGGGGGCAGGCCTACGAGCAGTACTTC.

DNA for the CDR3: TGTGCCAGCAGGGCCGGGACAGGGGCCGTTAACTATGGCTACACCTTC. Translation gives CASRAGTGAVNYGYTF. The chain is built from TRBV27 and TRBJ1-2; 10 positions match TRBD1. CDR3 size: 16 residues. Per the germline V gene, CDR1 is MNHEY and CDR2 is SMNVEV (reference sequence). V was pared by 6 bases and J by 1 base, with 8 bases of the junction left unmatched.

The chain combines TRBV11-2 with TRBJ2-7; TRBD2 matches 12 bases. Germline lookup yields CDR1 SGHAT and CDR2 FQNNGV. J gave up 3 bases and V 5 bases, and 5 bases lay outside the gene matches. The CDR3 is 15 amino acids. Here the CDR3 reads CASSPRLAGVYEQYF. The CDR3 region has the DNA TGTGCCAGCAGCCCCAGACTAGCGGGGGTCTACGAGCAGTACTTC.

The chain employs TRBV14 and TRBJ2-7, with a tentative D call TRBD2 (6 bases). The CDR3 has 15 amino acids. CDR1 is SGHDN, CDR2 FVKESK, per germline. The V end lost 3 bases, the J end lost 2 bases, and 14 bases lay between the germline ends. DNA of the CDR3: TGTGCCAGCAGCCATTTGGGGGAGGAAGCCTACGAGCAGTACTTC. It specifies CASSHLGEEAYEQYF.

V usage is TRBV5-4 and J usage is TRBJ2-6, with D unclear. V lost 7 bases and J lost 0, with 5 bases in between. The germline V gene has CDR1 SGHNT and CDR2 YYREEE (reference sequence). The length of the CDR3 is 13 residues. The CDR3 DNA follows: TGTGCCAGCCAGTTCTCTGGGGCCAACGTCCTGACTTTC. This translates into CASQFSGANVLTF.

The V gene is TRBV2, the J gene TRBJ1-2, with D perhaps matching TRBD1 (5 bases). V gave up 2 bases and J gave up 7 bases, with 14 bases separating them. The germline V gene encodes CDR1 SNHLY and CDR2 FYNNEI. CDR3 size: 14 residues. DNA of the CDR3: TGTGCCAGCAGTGAATTCAGCCAGGGCGGTGGCTACACCTTC. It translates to CASSEFSQGGGYTF.

This CDR3 reads CASSTGTTTSYNEQFF. The CDR3 bases are TGTGCCAGCAGTACCGGGACTACCACATCTTACAATGAGCAGTTCTTC. The V gene is TRBV28, the J gene TRBJ2-1; 7 nucleotides match TRBD2. The V gene end was trimmed by 5 bases and the J gene end by 4 bases; junction bases not matched to a gene: 11. Germline lookup yields CDR1 MDHEN and CDR2 SYDVKM. This CDR3 spans 16 amino acids.

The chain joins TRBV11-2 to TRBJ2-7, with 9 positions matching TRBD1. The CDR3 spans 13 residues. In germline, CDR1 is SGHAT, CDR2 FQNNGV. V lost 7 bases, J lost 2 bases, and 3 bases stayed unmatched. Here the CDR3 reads CASTRQGAYEQYF. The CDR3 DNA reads TGTGCCAGCACCCGACAGGGGGCCTACGAGCAGTACTTC.

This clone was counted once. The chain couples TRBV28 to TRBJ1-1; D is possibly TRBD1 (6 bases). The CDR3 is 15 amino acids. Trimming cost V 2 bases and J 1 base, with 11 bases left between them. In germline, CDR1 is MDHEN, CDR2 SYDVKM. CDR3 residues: CASSLGATGNTEAFF. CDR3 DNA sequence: TGTGCCAGCAGTTTAGGGGCGACAGGGAACACTGAAGCTTTCTTT.

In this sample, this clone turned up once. In DNA form, the CDR3 reads TGTGCCAGCAGCTACCGGACTAGCGGGGACAATGAGCAGTTCTTC. Residues: CASSYRTSGDNEQFF. This chain joins TRBV28 and TRBJ2-1, with 12 bases matching TRBD2. From germline, CDR1 is MDHEN and CDR2 SYDVKM. V shed 6 bases and J 5 bases; nucleotides not matched to a gene: 5. The CDR3 loop spans 15 amino acids.

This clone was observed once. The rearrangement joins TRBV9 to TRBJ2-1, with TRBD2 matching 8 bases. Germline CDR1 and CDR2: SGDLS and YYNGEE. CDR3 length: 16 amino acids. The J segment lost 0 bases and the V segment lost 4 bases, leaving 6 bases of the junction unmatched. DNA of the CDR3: TGTGCCAGCAGCCCCCAAGCGGGAGCCTCCTACAATGAGCAGTTCTTC. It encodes CASSPQAGASYNEQFF.

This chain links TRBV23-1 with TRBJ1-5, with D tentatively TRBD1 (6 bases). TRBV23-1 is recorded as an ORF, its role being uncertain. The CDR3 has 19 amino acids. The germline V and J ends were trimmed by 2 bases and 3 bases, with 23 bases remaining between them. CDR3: CASSQPNPGGGGNNQPQHF. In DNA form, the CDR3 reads TGCGCCAGCAGTCAACCCAACCCGGGGGGGGGCGGGAACAATCAGCCCCAGCATTTT.

CDR3 in amino acids: CASSEESYQPQHF. DNA for the CDR3: TGTGCCAGCAGTGAGGAGTCTTATCAGCCCCAGCATTTT. The rearrangement uses TRBV2 and TRBJ1-5; D is ambiguous. Trimming took off 3 bases at V and 5 bases at J, with 8 bases between the two ends. The CDR3 extends over 13 amino acids. The V gene's germline CDR1 is SNHLY and CDR2 FYNNEI.

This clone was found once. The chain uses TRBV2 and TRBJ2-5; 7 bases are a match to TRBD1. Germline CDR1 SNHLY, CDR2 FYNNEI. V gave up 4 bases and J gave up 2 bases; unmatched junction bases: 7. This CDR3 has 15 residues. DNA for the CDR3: TGTGCCAGCAGTGGGGACAGAATTAGACAAGAGACCCAGTACTTC. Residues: CASSGDRIRQETQYF.

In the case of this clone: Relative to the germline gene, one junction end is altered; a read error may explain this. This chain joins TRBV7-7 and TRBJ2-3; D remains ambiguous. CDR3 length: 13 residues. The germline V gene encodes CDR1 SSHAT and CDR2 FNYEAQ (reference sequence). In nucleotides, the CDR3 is TGTGCTAGCAGCTCGCAGACTGCGGATACGCAGTATTTT. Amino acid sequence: CASSSQTADTQYF. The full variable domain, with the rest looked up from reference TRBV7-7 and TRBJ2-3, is GAGVSQSPRYKVTKRGQDVTLRCDPISSHATLYWYQQALGQGPEFLTYFNYEAQPDKSGLPSDRFSAERPEGSISTLTIQRTEQRDSAMYRCASSSQTADTQYFGPGTRLTVL.

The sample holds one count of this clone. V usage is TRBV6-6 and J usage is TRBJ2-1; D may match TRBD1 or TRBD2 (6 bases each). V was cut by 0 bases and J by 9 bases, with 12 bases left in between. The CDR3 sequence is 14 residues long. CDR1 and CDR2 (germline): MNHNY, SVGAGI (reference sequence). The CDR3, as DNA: TGTGCCAGCAGTTACTCCGACGGGGGCGCTGAGCAGTTCTTC. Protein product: CASSYSDGGAEQFF.

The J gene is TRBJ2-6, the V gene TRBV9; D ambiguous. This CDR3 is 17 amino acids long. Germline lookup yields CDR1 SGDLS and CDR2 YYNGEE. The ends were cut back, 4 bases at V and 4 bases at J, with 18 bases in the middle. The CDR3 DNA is TGTGCCAGCAGCCCCATGAGCTACAACCCAGGGGCCAACGTCCTGACTTTC. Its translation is CASSPMSYNPGANVLTF.

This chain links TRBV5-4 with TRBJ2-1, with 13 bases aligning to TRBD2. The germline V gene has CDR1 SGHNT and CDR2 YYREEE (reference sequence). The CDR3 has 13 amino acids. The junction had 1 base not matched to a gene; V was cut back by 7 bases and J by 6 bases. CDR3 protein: CASGLAGVNEQFF. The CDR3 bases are TGTGCCAGCGGACTAGCGGGAGTCAATGAGCAGTTCTTC.